These T cell receptor beta chains were read from a single sample in a study of blood T cell repertoires in COVID-19. Libraries were prepared by immunoSEQ multiplex PCR; TCRdb keeps only in-frame clonotypes and omits some of them. The table has some 80,000 clones, almost 85% seen once. The sequencing input was peripheral blood. These receptors were obtained from a man aged 45 to 65 with COVID-19, enrolled during active disease. Each CDR3 is given with its conserved first and last residue. The D gene is left open where the match is weak. Part of the rows lack a size; the others show once, few, many or a class for expanded clones.

d_call	v_call	clone_size	j_call	cdr3_nt	cdr3_aa
NA	TRBV4-1	NA	TRBJ2-4	TGCGCCAGCAGCCAAGATAGAGAGGATGTCGGGGGTCAGTACTTC	CASSQDREDVGGQYF
NA	TRBV19	NA	TRBJ1-2	TGTGCCAGTAGATGGGGCAGGTCGTCGGGCTACACCTTC	CASRWGRSSGYTF
NA	TRBV5-6	NA	TRBJ2-3	TGTGCCAGCAGTAGACGGGGGTCCACAGATACGCAGTATTTT	CASSRRGSTDTQYF
NA	TRBV28	NA	TRBJ1-2	TGTGCCAGCAGTGCCACAGGGTTGTATGGCTACACCTTC	CASSATGLYGYTF
TRBD1	TRBV18	NA	TRBJ1-5	TGTGCCAGCTCGGGACAGAAGAATCAGCCCCAGCATTTT	CASSGQKNQPQHF
NA	TRBV19	NA	TRBJ2-3	TGTGCCTCCCGATGGGGCCCCTCAGTCGAGGATACGCAGTATTTT	CASRWGPSVEDTQYF
NA	TRBV10-3	NA	TRBJ1-3	TGTGCCATCAGTACAGGAATTCAAGGAAACACCATATATTTT	CAISTGIQGNTIYF
NA	TRBV20-1	once	TRBJ2-1	TGCAGTGCTAGTCGTACGCCTCAGGGTCGGAATGAGCAGTTCTTC	CSASRTPQGRNEQFF
NA	TRBV28	NA	TRBJ2-1	TGTGCCAGCACGGGGACCTACAATGAGCAGTTCTTC	CASTGTYNEQFF
TRBD1	TRBV18	NA	TRBJ1-1	TGTGCCAGCTCACGACAGGGGACCCCGAACACTGAAGCTTTCTTT	CASSRQGTPNTEAFF
NA	TRBV7-9	NA	TRBJ1-1	TGTGCCAGCTCCAGACAGTTGGAGAACACTGAAGCTTTCTTT	CASSRQLENTEAFF
TRBD1	TRBV7-8	NA	TRBJ2-7	TGTGCCAGCAGCCAGGGACAGTACGAGCAGTACTTC	CASSQGQYEQYF
NA	TRBV28	NA	TRBJ2-5	TGTGCCAGCAACACCGGACTACCCCAAGAGACCCAGTACTTC	CASNTGLPQETQYF
TRBD2	TRBV19	NA	TRBJ2-1	TGTGCCAGTAGTCACCAACTAGCGGGAGGGTCCCGTAGGGAGCAGTTCTTC	CASSHQLAGGSRREQFF
TRBD2	TRBV9	NA	TRBJ2-1	TGTGCCAGCAGCGTAGCAGGACTAGCGGGAGGGGGCAATGAGCAGTTCTTC	CASSVAGLAGGGNEQFF
NA	TRBV30	NA	TRBJ1-2	TGTGCCTGGAGTGGAAACCCAACAGGGAATGGCTACACCTTC	CAWSGNPTGNGYTF
NA	TRBV28	NA	TRBJ2-1	TGTGCCAGCAGTTTCCCCGCCGGGGAGGCGGAGGTCTACAATGAGCAGTTCTTC	CASSFPAGEAEVYNEQFF
NA	TRBV7-2	NA	TRBJ2-7	TGTGCCAGCAGCTCGGGACTGGGGTTGGGGGAGCAGTACTTC	CASSSGLGLGEQYF
NA	TRBV5-1	NA	TRBJ1-2	TGCGCCAGCAGCACGGGCGGCGGGGTTAACTATGGCTACACCTTC	CASSTGGGVNYGYTF
TRBD2	TRBV28	once	TRBJ2-1	TGTGCCAGCAGCTCTCTCGCGGGAGGGGTGGATGAGCAGTTCTTC	CASSSLAGGVDEQFF
TRBD1	TRBV5-6	NA	TRBJ2-1	TGTGCCAGCAACCCAACCCGGACAGGGGGCAGGGAGCAGTTCTTC	CASNPTRTGGREQFF
NA	TRBV7-9	few	TRBJ2-7	TGTGCCAGCAGTTCCCTCTCCTACGAGCAGTACTTC	CASSSLSYEQYF
NA	TRBV7-2	NA	TRBJ2-5	TGTGCCAGCAGCTTAGTTTGGGGCCGTGAGACCCAGTACTTC	CASSLVWGRETQYF
TRBD1	TRBV27	NA	TRBJ1-4	TGTGCCAGCAGGGACAGGACCATCTCGGGACAACTGTTTTTT	CASRDRTISGQLFF
NA	TRBV19	NA	TRBJ1-2	TGTGCCAGTACCAACCCGCCGGGGGGCCCAATCTATGGCTACACCTTC	CASTNPPGGPIYGYTF
TRBD1	TRBV5-1	NA	TRBJ1-6	TGCGCCAGCAGCCTTTCCTCCCGGGACAGGGGGCTACCTTCACCCCTCCACTTT	CASSLSSRDRGLPSPLHF
NA	TRBV5-6	NA	TRBJ1-5	TGTGCCAGCAGCCGGGGTGGGGTGGGCAATCAGCCCCAGCATTTT	CASSRGGVGNQPQHF
TRBD2	TRBV5-8	NA	TRBJ2-1	TGTGCCAGCAGCTTGGTTCGAGGACTAGACAATGAGCAGTTCTTC	CASSLVRGLDNEQFF
NA	TRBV5-4	NA	TRBJ1-1	TGTGCCAGCAGCTCGAGAAAAAACACTGAAGCTTTCTTT	CASSSRKNTEAFF
TRBD2	TRBV4-2	NA	TRBJ2-7	TGTGCCAGCAGCCAAGCTCTAGCGGGCTCCTACGAGCAGTACTTC	CASSQALAGSYEQYF
TRBD1	TRBV5-4	NA	TRBJ2-2	TGTGCCAGCAGCTTCCGGGACAGATCTACCGGGGAGCTGTTTTTT	CASSFRDRSTGELFF
TRBD1	TRBV18	many	TRBJ2-7	TGTGCCAGCTCACCCGGACAGGGGAACTCCTACGAGCAGTACTTC	CASSPGQGNSYEQYF
NA	TRBV28	NA	TRBJ2-1	TGTGCCAGCAGTCGTCTTTCGGGGAGCTCCTACAATGAGCAGTTCTTC	CASSRLSGSSYNEQFF
TRBD2	TRBV7-2	NA	TRBJ2-1	TGTGCCAGCAGCTGGGGGGGGACTAGCCAAACCCCTAGGGGAAATGAGCAGTTCTTC	CASSWGGTSQTPRGNEQFF
NA	TRBV6-5	NA	TRBJ1-4	TGTGCCAGCAGTTACAGGCAGGGTAATGAAAAACTGTTTTTT	CASSYRQGNEKLFF
TRBD2	TRBV5-4	once	TRBJ2-7	TGTGCCAGCAGCTTGGAGGGCGGGAGGGTCTACGAGCAGTACTTC	CASSLEGGRVYEQYF
NA	TRBV28	few	TRBJ1-1	TGTGCCAGCAGTTTAGTGGGGCCGGGGAACACTGAAGCTTTCTTT	CASSLVGPGNTEAFF
NA	TRBV2	few	TRBJ1-1	TGTGCCAGCAAGGGCAGGGGCCTGAACACTGAAGCTTTCTTT	CASKGRGLNTEAFF
NA	TRBV28	few	TRBJ1-2	TGTGCCAGCAGTTTTCCCCAACAGGGTGGCTACACCTTC	CASSFPQQGGYTF
TRBD2	TRBV5-8	NA	TRBJ2-1	TGTGCCAGCATGAAGGGACTAGCGGGAATAAGGTCCTACAATGAGCAGTTCTTC	CASMKGLAGIRSYNEQFF
NA	TRBV4-2	NA	TRBJ2-7	TGTGCCAGCAGCCAAGATATGGCCGGGACCTACGAGCAGTACTTC	CASSQDMAGTYEQYF
NA	TRBV6-5	NA	TRBJ1-3	TGTGCCACCTCAGACAGGTTGAGCTCTGGAAACACCATATATTTT	CATSDRLSSGNTIYF
TRBD2	TRBV7-2	few	TRBJ2-7	TGTGCCAGCAGCTTAAATAGCCTAGCGGACTACGAGCAGTACTTC	CASSLNSLADYEQYF
TRBD1	TRBV27	NA	TRBJ1-2	TGTGCCAGCAGACGACAGGGGCAGAACTATGGCTACACCTTC	CASRRQGQNYGYTF
TRBD2	TRBV6-4	few	TRBJ2-1	TGTGCCAGCAGTGACGAAGGGACTAGCTCCTACAATGAGCAGTTCTTC	CASSDEGTSSYNEQFF
TRBD1	TRBV9	NA	TRBJ1-1	TGTGCCAGCAGCGTAGCCCCCCGCGACAGGGGGCAAGGGAACACTGAAGCTTTCTTT	CASSVAPRDRGQGNTEAFF
NA	TRBV7-9	NA	TRBJ1-4	TGTGCCAGCAGCTTCCTAACAACTAATGAAAAACTGTTTTTT	CASSFLTTNEKLFF
NA	TRBV7-8	NA	TRBJ1-1	TGTGCCAGCAGCTATACAGGGACTGAAGCTTTCTTT	CASSYTGTEAFF
TRBD1	TRBV28	NA	TRBJ1-6	TGTGCCAGCAGGCCCCCAGGGGGAGGTAATTCACCCCTCCACTTT	CASRPPGGGNSPLHF
TRBD2	TRBV11-2	NA	TRBJ2-1	TGTGCCAGCAGCTTCCAGGGACTAGCGGAGGGGAGCTCCTACAATGAGCAGTTCTTC	CASSFQGLAEGSSYNEQFF
NA	TRBV4-1	NA	TRBJ1-1	TGCGCCAGCAGCCAAGTAGGGGAGAACACTGAAGCTTTCTTT	CASSQVGENTEAFF